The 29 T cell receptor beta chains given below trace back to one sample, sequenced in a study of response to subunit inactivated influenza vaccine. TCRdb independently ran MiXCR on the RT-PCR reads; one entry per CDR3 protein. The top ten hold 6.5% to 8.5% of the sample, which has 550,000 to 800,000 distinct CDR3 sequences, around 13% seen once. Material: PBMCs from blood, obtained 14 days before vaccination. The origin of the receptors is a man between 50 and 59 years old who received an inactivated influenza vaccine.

CDR3 nucleotide sequence: TGTGCCAGCAGTTTAAGGCTGGGGAATCAGCCCCAGCATTTT. Translation: CASSLRLGNQPQHF. The gene calls are TRBV27 and TRBJ1-5, with no clear D. The CDR3 totals 14 residues. Germline CDR1 MNHEY, CDR2 SMNVEV (reference sequence). Trimming removed 2 bases at V and 4 bases at J, with 9 bases between.

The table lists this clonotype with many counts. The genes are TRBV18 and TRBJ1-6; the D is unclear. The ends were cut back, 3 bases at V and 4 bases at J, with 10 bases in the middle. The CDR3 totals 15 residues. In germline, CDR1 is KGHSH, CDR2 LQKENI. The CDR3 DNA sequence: TGTGCCAGCTCACCGAAAGGCCCTTATAATTCACCCCTCCACTTT. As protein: CASSPKGPYNSPLHF.

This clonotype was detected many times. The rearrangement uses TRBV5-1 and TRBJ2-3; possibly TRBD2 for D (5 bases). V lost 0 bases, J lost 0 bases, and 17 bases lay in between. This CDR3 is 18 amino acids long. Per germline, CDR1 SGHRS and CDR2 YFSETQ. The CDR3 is CASSLAVDLRGSTDTQYF. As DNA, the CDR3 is TGCGCCAGCAGCTTGGCCGTTGACTTACGGGGTAGCACAGATACGCAGTATTTT.

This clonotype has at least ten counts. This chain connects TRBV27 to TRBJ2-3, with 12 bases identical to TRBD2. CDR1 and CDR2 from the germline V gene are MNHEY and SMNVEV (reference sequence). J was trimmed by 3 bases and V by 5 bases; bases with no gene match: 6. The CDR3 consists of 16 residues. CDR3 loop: CASSPLTSGGTDTQYF. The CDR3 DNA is TGTGCCAGCAGTCCCCTGACTAGCGGGGGAACAGATACGCAGTATTTT.

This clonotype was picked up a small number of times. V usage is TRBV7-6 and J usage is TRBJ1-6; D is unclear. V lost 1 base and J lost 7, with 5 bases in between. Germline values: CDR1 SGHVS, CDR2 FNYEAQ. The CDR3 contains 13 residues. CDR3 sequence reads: CASSLEENSPLHF. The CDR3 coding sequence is TGTGCCAGCAGCTTAGAGGAGAATTCACCCCTCCACTTT.

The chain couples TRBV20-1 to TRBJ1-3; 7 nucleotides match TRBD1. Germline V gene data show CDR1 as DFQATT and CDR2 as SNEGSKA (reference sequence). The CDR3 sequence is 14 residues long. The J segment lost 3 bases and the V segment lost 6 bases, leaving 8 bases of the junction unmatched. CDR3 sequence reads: CSANQGVGGNTIYF. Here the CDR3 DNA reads TGCAGTGCCAACCAGGGGGTGGGTGGAAACACCATATATTTT.

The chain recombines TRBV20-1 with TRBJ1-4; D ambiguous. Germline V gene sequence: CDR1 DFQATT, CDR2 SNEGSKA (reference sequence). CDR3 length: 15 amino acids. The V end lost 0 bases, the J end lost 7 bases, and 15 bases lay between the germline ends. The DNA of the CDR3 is TGCAGTGCTAGAGATGTTTCGGCCACAGCTGAAAAACTGTTTTTT. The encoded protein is CSARDVSATAEKLFF.

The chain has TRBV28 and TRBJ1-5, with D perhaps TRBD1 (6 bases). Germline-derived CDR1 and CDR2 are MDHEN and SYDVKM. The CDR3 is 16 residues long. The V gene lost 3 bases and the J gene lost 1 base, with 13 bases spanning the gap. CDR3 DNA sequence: TGTGCCAGCAGTTTTATGGGACATACGAGCAATCAGCCCCAGCATTTT. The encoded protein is CASSFMGHTSNQPQHF.

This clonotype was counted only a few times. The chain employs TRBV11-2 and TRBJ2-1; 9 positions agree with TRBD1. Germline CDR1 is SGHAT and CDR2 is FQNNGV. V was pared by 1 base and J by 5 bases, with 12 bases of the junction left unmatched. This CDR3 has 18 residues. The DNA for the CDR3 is TGTGCCAGCAGCTTAGGAGGGGCCCCGGGACAGGGCCACAATGAGCAGTTCTTC. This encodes CASSLGGAPGQGHNEQFF.

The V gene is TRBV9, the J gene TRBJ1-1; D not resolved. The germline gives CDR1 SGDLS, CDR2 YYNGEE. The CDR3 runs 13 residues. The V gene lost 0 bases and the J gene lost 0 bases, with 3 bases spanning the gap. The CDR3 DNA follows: TGTGCCAGCAGCGTAGCAGTGAACACTGAAGCTTTCTTT. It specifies CASSVAVNTEAFF.

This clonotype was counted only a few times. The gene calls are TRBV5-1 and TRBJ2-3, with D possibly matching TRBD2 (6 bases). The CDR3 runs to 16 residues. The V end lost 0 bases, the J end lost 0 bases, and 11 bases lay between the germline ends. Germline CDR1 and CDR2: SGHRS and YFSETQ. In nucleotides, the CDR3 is TGCGCCAGCAGCTTGGGGCTAGCGACTAGCACAGATACGCAGTATTTT. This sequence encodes CASSLGLATSTDTQYF.

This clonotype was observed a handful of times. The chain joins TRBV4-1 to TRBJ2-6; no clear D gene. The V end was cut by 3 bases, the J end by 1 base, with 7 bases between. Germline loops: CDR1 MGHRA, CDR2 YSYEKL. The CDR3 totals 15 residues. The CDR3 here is CASSQTLSGANVLTF. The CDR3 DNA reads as TGCGCCAGCAGCCAGACGCTGTCTGGGGCCAACGTCCTGACTTTC.

The CDR3 sequence: CASSSGQTLYTF. CDR3 in DNA: TGCGCCAGCAGCTCGGGACAGACTTTATACACCTTC. The gene calls are TRBV5-1 and TRBJ1-2; 7 bases are a match to TRBD1. The J segment lost 11 bases and the V segment lost 3 bases, leaving 7 bases of the junction unmatched. This CDR3 spans 12 amino acids. CDR1 is SGHRS, CDR2 YFSETQ, per germline.

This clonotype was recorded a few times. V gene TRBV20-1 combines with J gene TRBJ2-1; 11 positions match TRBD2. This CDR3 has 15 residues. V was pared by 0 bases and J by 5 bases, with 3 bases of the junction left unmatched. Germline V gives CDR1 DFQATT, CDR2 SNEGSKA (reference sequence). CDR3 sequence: CSAREPLAGDNEQFF. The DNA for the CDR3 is TGCAGTGCTAGAGAACCACTAGCGGGGGACAATGAGCAGTTCTTC.

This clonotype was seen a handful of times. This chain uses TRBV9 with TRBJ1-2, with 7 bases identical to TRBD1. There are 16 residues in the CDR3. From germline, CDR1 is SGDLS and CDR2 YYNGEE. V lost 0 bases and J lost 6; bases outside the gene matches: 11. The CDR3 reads CASSVGTGEILDGYTF. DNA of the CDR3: TGTGCCAGCAGCGTAGGCACAGGGGAGATTTTGGATGGCTACACCTTC.

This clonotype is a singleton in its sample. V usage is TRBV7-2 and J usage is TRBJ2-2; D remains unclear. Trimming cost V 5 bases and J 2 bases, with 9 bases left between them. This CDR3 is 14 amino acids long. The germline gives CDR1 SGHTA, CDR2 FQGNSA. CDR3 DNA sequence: TGTGCCAGCAGCCGTTCCCGAAACACCGGGGAGCTGTTTTTT. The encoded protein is CASSRSRNTGELFF.

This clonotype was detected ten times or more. The CDR3, as DNA: TGCGCCAGCAGCGGGGGGGCTGGACGGCTGAACACCGGGGAGCTGTTTTTT. Encoded protein: CASSGGAGRLNTGELFF. The rearrangement uses TRBV5-1 and TRBJ2-2; weak D call: TRBD2 (7 bases). In germline, CDR1 is SGHRS, CDR2 YFSETQ. There are 17 residues in the CDR3. V was pared by 4 bases and J by 1 base, with 17 bases between.

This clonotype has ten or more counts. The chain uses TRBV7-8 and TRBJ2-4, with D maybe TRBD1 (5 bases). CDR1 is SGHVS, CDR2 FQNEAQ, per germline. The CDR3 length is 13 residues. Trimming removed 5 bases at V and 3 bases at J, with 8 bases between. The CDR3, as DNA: TGTGCCAGCAGCATCGACAGCAAAAACATTCAGTACTTC. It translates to CASSIDSKNIQYF. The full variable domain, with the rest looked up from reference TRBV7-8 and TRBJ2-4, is GAGVSQSPRYKVAKRGQDVALRCDPISGHVSLFWYQQALGQGPEFLTYFQNEAQLDKSGLPSDRFFAERPEGSVSTLKIQRTQQEDSAVYLCASSIDSKNIQYFGAGTRLSVL.

As DNA, the CDR3 is TGCGCCAGCAGCCAAGCACGGGGGATCTCCTACGAGCAGTACTTC. Amino acids: CASSQARGISYEQYF. The chain has TRBV4-3 and TRBJ2-7, with D possibly matching TRBD2 (6 bases). With 1 base removed from V and 0 bases from J, the gap between germline ends came to 10 bases. This CDR3 contains 15 residues. The germline gives CDR1 LGHNA, CDR2 YSLEER.

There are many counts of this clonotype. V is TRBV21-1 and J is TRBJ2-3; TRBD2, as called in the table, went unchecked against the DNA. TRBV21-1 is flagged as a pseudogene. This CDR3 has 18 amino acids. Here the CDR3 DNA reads TGTGCCAGCAGCGAAATACCGAAGACTAGCGGGGCTTCAGATACGCAGTATTTT. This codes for CASSEIPKTSGASDTQYF.

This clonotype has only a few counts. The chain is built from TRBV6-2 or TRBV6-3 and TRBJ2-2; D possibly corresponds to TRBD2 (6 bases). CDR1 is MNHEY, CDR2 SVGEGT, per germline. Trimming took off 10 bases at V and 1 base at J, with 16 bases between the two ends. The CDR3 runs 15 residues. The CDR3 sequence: CAIRPGLRNTGELFF. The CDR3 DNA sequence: TGTGCCATTCGTCCGGGACTGAGGAACACCGGGGAGCTGTTTTTT.

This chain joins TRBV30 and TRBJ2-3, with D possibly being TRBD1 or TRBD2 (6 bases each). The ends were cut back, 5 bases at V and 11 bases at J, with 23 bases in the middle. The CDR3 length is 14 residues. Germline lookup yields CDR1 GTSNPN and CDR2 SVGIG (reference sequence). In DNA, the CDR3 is TGTGCCTGGGGTGCCGGCATCGGTGGAGGGGGGCAGTATTTT. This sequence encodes CAWGAGIGGGGQYF.

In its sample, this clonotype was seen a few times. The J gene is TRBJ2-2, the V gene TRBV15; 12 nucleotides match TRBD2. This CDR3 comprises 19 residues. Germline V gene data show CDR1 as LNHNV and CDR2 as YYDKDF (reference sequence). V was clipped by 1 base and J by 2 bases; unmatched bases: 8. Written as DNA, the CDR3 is TGTGCCACCAGCAGAGTGGTACTAGCGGGGGGAGTCAACACCGGGGAGCTGTTTTTT. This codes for CATSRVVLAGGVNTGELFF.

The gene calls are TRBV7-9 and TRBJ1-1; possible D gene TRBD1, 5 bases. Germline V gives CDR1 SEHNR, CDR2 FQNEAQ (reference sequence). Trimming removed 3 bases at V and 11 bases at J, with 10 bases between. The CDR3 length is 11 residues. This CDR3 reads CASSLGPGAFF. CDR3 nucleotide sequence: TGTGCCAGCAGCTTGGGGCCCGGTGCTTTCTTT. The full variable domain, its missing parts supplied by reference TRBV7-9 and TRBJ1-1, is DTGVSQNPRHKITKRGQNVTFRCDPISEHNRLYWYRQTLGQGPEFLTYFQNEAQLEKSRLLSDRFSAERPKGSFSTLEIQRTEQGDSAMYLCASSLGPGAFFGQGTRLTVV.

The CDR3 DNA sequence: TGTGCCAGCAGCTTAGTTTCGGCGGGAGGGTGGGAGACCCAGTACTTC. It translates to CASSLVSAGGWETQYF. The chain joins TRBV7-2 to TRBJ2-5, with 9 bases fitting TRBD2. The CDR3 totals 16 residues. J was trimmed by 5 bases and V by 1 base; bases with no gene match: 8. From germline, CDR1 is SGHTA and CDR2 FQGNSA.

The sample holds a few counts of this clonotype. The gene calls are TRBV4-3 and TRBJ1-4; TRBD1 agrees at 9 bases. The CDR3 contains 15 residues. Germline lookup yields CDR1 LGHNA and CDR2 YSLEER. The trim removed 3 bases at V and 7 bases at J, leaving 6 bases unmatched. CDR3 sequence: CASSHTGGAGEKLFF. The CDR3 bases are TGCGCCAGCAGCCATACAGGGGGCGCGGGTGAAAAACTGTTTTTT.

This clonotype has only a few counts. The CDR3 region is CASSSPEGLLAKNIQYF. As DNA, the CDR3 is TGTGCCAGCAGCTCCCCCGAAGGCCTGCTAGCCAAAAACATTCAGTACTTC. The chain joins TRBV11-2 to TRBJ2-4; D is unclear. The CDR3 has 17 residues. Germline V gene lookup returns CDR1 SGHAT and CDR2 FQNNGV. V was cut by 4 bases and J by 0 bases, with 16 bases left in between.

DNA of the CDR3: TGCGCCAGCAGCTCGAAACTAGGGGACAGCTACGAGCAGTACTTC. Protein: CASSSKLGDSYEQYF. The chain couples TRBV5-1 to TRBJ2-7; 7 bases line up with TRBD1. CDR3 length equals 15 residues. Germline trimming cut 3 bases from V and 3 bases from J; bases unmatched to any gene: 9. The V gene's germline CDR1 is SGHRS and CDR2 YFSETQ.

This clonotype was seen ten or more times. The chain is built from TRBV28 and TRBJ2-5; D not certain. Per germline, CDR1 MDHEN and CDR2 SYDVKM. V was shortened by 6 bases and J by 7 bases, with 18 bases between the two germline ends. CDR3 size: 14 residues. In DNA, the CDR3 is TGTGCCAGCAGGGTAAAACTTGCTAAGGGGACCCAGTACTTC. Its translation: CASRVKLAKGTQYF.